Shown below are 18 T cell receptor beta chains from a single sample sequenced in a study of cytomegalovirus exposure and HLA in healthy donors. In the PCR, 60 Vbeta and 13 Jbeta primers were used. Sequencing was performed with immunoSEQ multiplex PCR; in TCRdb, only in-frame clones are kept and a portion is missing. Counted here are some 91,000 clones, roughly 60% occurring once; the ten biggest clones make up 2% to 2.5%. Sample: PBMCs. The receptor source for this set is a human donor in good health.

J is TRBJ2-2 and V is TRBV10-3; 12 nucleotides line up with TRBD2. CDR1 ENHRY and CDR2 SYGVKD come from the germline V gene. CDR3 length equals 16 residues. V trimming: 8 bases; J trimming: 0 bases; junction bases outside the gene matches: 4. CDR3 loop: CAIPTSGSTNTGELFF. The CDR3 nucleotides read TGTGCCATCCCGACTAGCGGGAGCACGAACACCGGGGAGCTGTTTTTT.

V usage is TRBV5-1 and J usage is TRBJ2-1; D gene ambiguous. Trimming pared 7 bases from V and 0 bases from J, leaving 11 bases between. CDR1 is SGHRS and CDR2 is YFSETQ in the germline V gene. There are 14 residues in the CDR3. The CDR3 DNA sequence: TGCGCCAGCTGCCCTGAGAGCTCCTACAATGAGCAGTTCTTC. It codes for CASCPESSYNEQFF.

For the CDR3, the DNA is TGTGCCATCAGTGAGGGCCGGGGAGCCTATGGCTACACCTTC. Protein product: CAISEGRGAYGYTF. V gene TRBV10-3 combines with J gene TRBJ1-2, with no clear D. Looked up from germline, CDR1 is ENHRY and CDR2 is SYGVKD. V was trimmed by 2 bases and J by 4 bases, leaving 11 bases between them. The CDR3 spans 14 residues.

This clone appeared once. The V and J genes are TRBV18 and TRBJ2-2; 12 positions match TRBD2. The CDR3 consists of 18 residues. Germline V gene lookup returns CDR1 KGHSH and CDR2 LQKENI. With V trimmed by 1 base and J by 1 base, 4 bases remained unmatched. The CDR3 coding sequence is TGTGCCAGCTCACCACGTGCGACTAGCGGGGGGAACACCGGGGAGCTGTTTTTT. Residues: CASSPRATSGGNTGELFF.

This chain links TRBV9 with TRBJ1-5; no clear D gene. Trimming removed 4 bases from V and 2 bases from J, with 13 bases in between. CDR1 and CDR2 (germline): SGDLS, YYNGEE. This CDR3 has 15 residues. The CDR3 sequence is CASSPQPGGNQPQHF. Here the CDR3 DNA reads TGTGCCAGCAGCCCTCAGCCGGGTGGCAATCAGCCCCAGCATTTT.

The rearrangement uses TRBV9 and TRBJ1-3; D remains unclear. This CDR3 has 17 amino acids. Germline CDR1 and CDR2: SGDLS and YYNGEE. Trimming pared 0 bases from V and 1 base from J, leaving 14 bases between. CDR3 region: CASSVASWGASGNTIYF. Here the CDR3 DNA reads TGTGCCAGCAGCGTAGCTTCGTGGGGAGCATCTGGAAACACCATATATTTT.

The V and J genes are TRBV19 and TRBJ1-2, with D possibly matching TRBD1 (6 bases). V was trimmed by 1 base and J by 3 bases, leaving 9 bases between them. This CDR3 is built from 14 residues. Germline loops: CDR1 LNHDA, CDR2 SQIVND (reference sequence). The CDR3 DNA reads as TGTGCCAGTAGTATAGTGGGACACGACTATGGCTACACCTTC. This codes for CASSIVGHDYGYTF.

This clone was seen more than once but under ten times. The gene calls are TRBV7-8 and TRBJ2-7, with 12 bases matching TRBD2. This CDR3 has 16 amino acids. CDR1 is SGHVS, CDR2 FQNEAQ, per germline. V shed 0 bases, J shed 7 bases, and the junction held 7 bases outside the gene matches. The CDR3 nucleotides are TGTGCCAGCAGCTTAGCGTCTAGCGGGGGGGCCGGTGAGCAGTACTTC. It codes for CASSLASSGGAGEQYF.

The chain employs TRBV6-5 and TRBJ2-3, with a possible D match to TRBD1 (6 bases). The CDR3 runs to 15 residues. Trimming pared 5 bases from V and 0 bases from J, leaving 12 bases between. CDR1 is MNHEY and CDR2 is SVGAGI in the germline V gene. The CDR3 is CASSGTYTSTDTQYF. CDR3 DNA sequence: TGTGCCAGCAGTGGGACATACACTAGCACAGATACGCAGTATTTT.

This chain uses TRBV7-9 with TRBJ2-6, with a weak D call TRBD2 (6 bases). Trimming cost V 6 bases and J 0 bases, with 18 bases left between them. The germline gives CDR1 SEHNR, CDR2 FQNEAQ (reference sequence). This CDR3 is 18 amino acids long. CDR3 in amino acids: CASSGVGTRYSGANVLTF. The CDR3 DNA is TGTGCCAGCAGTGGCGTGGGGACTCGCTACTCTGGGGCCAACGTCCTGACTTTC.

In nucleotides, the CDR3 is TGCGCCAGCTGCAGGGGGCAGGATTCCAACGAGCAGTACTTC. It specifies CASCRGQDSNEQYF. This chain connects TRBV5-1 to TRBJ2-7, with 8 bases aligning to TRBD1. Germline V gives CDR1 SGHRS, CDR2 YFSETQ. V dropped 7 bases and J dropped 5; count of bases not matched to a gene: 11. This CDR3 is 14 amino acids long.

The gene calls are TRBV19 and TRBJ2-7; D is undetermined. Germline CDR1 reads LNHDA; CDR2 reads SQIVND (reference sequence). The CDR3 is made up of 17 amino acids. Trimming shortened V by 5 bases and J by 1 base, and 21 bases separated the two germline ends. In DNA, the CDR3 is TGTGCCAGTAGTCGACAAGGATCCTTAACTCCATCCTACGAGCAGTACTTC. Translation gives CASSRQGSLTPSYEQYF.

CDR3: CASSLGGGAADTQYF. Here the CDR3 DNA reads TGTGCCAGCAGCTTGGGCGGGGGGGCAGCAGATACGCAGTATTTT. The gene calls are TRBV11-3 and TRBJ2-3, with 9 bases matching TRBD2. This CDR3 is 15 amino acids long. J was trimmed by 4 bases and V by 3 bases; bases with no gene match: 5. The germline gives CDR1 SGHNT, CDR2 YENEEA.

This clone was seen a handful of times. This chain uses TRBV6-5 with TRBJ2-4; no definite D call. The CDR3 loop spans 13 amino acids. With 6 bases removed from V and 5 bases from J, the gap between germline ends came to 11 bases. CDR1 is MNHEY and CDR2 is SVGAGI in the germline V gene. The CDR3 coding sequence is TGTGCCAGCAGACGTAGGCAGGAAAACATTCAGTACTTC. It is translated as CASRRRQENIQYF.

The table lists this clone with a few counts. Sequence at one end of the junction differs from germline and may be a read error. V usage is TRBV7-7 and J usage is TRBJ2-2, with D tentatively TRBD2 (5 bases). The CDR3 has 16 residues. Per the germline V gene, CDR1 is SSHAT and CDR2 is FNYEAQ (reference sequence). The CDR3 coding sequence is TGTGCTAGCAGCATACGACAAAGTCGGGGCACCGGGGAGCTGTTTTTT. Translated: CASSIRQSRGTGELFF.

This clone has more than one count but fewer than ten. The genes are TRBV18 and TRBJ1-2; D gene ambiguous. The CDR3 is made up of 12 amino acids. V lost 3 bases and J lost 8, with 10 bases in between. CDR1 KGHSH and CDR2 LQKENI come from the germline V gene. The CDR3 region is CASSPFSEGYTF. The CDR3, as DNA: TGTGCCAGCTCACCGTTCAGTGAAGGCTACACCTTC.

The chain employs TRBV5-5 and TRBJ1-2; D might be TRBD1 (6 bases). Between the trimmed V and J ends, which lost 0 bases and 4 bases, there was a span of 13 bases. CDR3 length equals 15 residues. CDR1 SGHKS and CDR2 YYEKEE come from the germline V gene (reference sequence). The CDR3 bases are TGTGCCAGCAGCTTGGGGCCAGGGGATACCTATGGCTACACCTTC. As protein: CASSLGPGDTYGYTF.

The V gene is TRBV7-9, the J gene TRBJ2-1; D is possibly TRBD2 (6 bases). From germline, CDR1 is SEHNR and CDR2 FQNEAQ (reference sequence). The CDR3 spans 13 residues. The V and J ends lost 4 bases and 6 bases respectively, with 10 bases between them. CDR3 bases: TGTGCCAGCAGCTCCCTCGGGAGCAATGAGCAGTTCTTC. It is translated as CASSSLGSNEQFF.